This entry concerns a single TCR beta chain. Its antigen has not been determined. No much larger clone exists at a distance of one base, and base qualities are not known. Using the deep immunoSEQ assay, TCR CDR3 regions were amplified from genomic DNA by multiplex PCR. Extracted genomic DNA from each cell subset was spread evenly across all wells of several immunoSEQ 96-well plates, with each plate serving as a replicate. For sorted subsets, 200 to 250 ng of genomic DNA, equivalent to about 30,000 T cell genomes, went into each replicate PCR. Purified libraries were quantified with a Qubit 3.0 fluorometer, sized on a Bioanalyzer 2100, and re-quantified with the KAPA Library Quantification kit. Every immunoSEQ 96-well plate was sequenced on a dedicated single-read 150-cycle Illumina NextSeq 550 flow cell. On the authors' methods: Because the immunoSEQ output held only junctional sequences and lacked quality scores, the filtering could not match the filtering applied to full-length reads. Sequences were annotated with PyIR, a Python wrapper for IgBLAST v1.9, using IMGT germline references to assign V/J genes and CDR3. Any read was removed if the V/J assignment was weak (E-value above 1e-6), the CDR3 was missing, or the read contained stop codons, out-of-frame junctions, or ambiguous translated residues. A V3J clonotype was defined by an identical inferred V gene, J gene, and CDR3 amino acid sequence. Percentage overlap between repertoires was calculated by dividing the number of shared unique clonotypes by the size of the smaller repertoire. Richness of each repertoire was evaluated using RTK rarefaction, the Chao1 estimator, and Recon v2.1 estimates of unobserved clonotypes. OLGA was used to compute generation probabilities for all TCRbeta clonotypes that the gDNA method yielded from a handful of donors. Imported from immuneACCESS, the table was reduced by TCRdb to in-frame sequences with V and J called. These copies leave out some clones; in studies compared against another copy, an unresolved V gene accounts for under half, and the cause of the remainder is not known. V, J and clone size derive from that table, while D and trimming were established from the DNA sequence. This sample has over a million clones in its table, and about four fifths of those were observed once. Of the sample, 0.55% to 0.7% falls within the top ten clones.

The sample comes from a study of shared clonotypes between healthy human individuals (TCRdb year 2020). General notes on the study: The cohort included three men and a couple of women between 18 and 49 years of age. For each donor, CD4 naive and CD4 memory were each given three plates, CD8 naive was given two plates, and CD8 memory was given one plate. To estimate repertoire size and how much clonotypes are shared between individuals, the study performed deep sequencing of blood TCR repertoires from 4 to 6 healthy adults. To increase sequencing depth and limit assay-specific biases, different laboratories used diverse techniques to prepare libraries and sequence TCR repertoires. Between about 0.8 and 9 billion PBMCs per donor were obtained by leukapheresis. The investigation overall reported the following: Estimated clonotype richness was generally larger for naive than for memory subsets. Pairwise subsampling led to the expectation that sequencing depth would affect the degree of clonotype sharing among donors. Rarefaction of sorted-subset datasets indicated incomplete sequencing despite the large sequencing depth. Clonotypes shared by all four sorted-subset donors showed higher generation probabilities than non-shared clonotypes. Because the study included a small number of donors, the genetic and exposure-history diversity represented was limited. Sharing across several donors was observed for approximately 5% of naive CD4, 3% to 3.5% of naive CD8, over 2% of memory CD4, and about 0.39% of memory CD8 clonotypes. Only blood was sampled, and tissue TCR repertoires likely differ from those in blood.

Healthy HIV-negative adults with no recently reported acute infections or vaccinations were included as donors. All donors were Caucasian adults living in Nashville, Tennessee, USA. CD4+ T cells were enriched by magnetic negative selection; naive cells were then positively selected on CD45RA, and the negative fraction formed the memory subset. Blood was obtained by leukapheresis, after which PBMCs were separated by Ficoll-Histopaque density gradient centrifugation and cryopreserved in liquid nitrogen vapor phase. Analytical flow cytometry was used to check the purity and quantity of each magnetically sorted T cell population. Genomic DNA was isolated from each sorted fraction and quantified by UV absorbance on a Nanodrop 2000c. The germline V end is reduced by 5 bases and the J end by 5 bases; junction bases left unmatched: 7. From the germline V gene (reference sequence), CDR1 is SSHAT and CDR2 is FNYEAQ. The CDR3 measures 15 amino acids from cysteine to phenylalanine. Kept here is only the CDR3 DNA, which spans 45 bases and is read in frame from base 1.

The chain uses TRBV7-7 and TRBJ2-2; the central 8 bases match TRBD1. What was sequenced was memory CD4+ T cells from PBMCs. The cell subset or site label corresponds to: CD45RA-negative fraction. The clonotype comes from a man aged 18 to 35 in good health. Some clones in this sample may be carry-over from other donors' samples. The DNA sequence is TGTGCCAGCAGCCTAGACAGGGGCGGTACCGGGGAGCTGTTTTTT. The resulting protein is CASSLDRGGTGELFF.